Following are 5 T cell receptor beta chains from one sample sequenced in a study of T-cell memory formation after mild COVID-19 listed by TCRdb under 2021. Preparation of the library involved 5' RACE. TCRdb lists the instrument as Illumina NovaSeq 6000. Starting from the raw public reads, TCRdb applied fastp trimming at Q25, assembled clones with MiXCR and retained in-frame beta chains. Every distinct CDR3 protein forms one entry, paired with its most common genes and DNA. The sample contains about 560,000 distinct CDR3 sequences, less than 25% of them found a single time. The ten largest clones represent 7.5% to 9.5% of the sample. Sequenced material: PBMCs or a T cell subset sorted from them (not recorded which). Receptor source: an adult woman who had mild COVID-19 (a few samples of this study predate the infection). The sample titles of this study are shuffled in the database, so cell type and time point are left out; the donor was told from shared clones.

The chain is built from TRBV4-1 and TRBJ2-3; D is unresolved. The CDR3 runs to 15 residues. V lost 4 bases to trimming and J lost 0 bases, with 11 bases between them. The germline CDR1 and CDR2 sequences are MGHRA and YSYEKL. The CDR3: CASSPGSPSTDTQYF. CDR3 sequence (DNA): TGCGCCAGCAGCCCAGGAAGCCCTAGCACAGATACGCAGTATTTT.

This clonotype has a handful of counts. The chain carries TRBV20-1 and TRBJ2-1; D is unresolved. This CDR3 comprises 17 residues. V was trimmed by 0 bases and J by 4 bases, leaving 19 bases between them. Germline CDR1 and CDR2: DFQATT and SNEGSKA (reference sequence). CDR3 amino acids: CSAREKGLGKLYNEQFF. As DNA, the CDR3 is TGCAGTGCTAGAGAGAAAGGTCTGGGGAAGTTATACAATGAGCAGTTCTTC.

This clonotype appeared a few times. The chain carries TRBV7-8 and TRBJ2-3, with 10 bases aligning to TRBD2. The length of the CDR3 is 20 residues. V shed 0 bases and J 3 bases; nucleotides not matched to a gene: 15. CDR1 is SGHVS, CDR2 FQNEAQ, per germline. CDR3 bases: TGTGCCAGCAGCTTAGCGAGGGAAAGGACTAGCGGAGCCACTACAGATACGCAGTATTTT. As protein: CASSLARERTSGATTDTQYF.

The chain carries TRBV4-3 and TRBJ2-1; D is undetermined. Between the trimmed V and J ends, which lost 0 bases and 4 bases, there was a span of 10 bases. The CDR3 runs to 15 residues. Germline V gene lookup returns CDR1 LGHNA and CDR2 YSLEER. The CDR3, as DNA: TGCGCCAGCAGCCAAGATACAGCCGGATACAATGAGCAGTTCTTC. The encoded protein is CASSQDTAGYNEQFF.

Only a few counts were recorded for this clonotype. The V and J genes are TRBV7-3 and TRBJ1-1, with 9 bases aligning to TRBD1. With V trimmed by 5 bases and J by 1 base, 5 bases remained unmatched. This CDR3 contains 15 residues. Germline V gene data show CDR1 as SGHTA and CDR2 as FQGTGA. The CDR3 DNA reads TGTGCCAGCAGCCGACAGGGGGTTCCGAACACTGAAGCTTTCTTT. Protein product: CASSRQGVPNTEAFF.